This T cell receptor (beta chain) was found in a study of shared clonotypes between healthy human individuals. The V segment lost 5 bases and the J segment 5 bases; nucleotides outside the gene matches: 3. The CDR3 sequence is 15 residues long. Germline V gene lookup returns CDR1 LNHNV and CDR2 YYDKDF (reference sequence). Naive-designated CD8 cells lacked CD45RO, were positively enriched for CCR7, and omitted terminally differentiated effector memory CD45RA+ cells. Concerning this clone itself: Its antigen is not identified.

Study observations and caveats: The researchers took only blood, and tissue repertoires probably look different.

The method was immunoSEQ multiplex PCR; TCRdb's version includes in-frame clones alone and lacks a portion of them. The data show about 700,000 clones, under 95% seen once. This chain connects TRBV15 to TRBJ2-1; 13 bases are a match to TRBD2. The sequence derives from a man younger than 40 in good health. The sequenced material came from naive CD8+ T cells sorted from blood. CDR3 nucleotide sequence: TGTGCCACCAGCTACGGACTAGCGGGAGACAATGAGCAGTTCTTC. As protein: CATSYGLAGDNEQFF.